These 4 T cell receptor beta chains were sequenced from one sample in a study of long-term antiretroviral therapy in people with HIV. This was the immunoSEQ v3.0 assay at survey level. Using immunoSEQ multiplex PCR, the repertoire was profiled, and TCRdb retains in-frame clones only, with some absent. The sample has 35,000 or so clones; about 85% are singletons. This specimen was unsorted PBMCs, taken around 2.7 years before starting antiretroviral therapy. The receptors were sampled from a woman aged 30 to 39 with HIV.

The genes are TRBV19 and TRBJ1-2, with a weak D call TRBD1 (6 bases). Germline V gene sequence: CDR1 LNHDA, CDR2 SQIVND (reference sequence). V dropped 2 bases and J dropped 7 bases, with 14 bases sitting between them. The CDR3 contains 14 residues. This CDR3 reads CASSILGQYGGYTF. The CDR3 DNA sequence: TGTGCCAGTAGTATACTAGGACAGTACGGTGGCTACACCTTC.

The chain is built from TRBV5-4 and TRBJ1-2; the D gene is possibly TRBD1 (6 bases). Germline loops: CDR1 SGHNT, CDR2 YYREEE (reference sequence). The CDR3 spans 13 residues. Deletions cut 7 bases from V and 4 bases from J, with 14 bases between. The CDR3 here is CASFRQAIYGYTF. CDR3 DNA: TGTGCCAGCTTCAGACAGGCGATCTATGGCTACACCTTC.

This clone was seen a few times. This sequence joins TRBV18 and TRBJ1-2, with D possibly being TRBD1 (6 bases). Trimming shortened V by 3 bases and J by 4 bases, and 9 bases separated the two germline ends. CDR1 and CDR2 (germline): KGHSH, LQKENI. This CDR3 contains 13 residues. CDR3: CASSPGHSYGYTF. Written as DNA, the CDR3 is TGTGCCAGCTCACCGGGACACAGCTATGGCTACACCTTC.

This clone is a singleton in its sample. The CDR3 bases are TGTGCCAGCAGCGGACAGGGAGAGAACACTGAAGCTTTCTTT. Translation: CASSGQGENTEAFF. The chain is built from TRBV9 and TRBJ1-1; 7 nucleotides line up with TRBD1. Losses at the gene ends were 3 bases for V and 1 base for J; bases not matched to a gene: 3. This CDR3 comprises 14 residues. The V gene's germline CDR1 is SGDLS and CDR2 YYNGEE.